These 3 T cell receptor beta chains originate from one sample sequenced in a study of blood T cell repertoires in COVID-19. Clones were read by immunoSEQ multiplex PCR, and TCRdb kept only the in-frame ones, dropping some. The sample lists a few hundred thousand clones; roughly 91% were seen once. The sequenced material came from PBMCs or T cells enriched from blood (not recorded which). Receptors originate from a woman aged 25 to 39 who had recovered from COVID-19.

V and J are TRBV13 and TRBJ1-4, with D unresolved. The germline V and J ends were trimmed by 7 bases and 5 bases, with 8 bases remaining between them. Germline V gene lookup returns CDR1 PRHDT and CDR2 FYEKMQ (reference sequence). CDR3 length: 12 residues. CDR3 sequence: CASTARNEKLFF. The CDR3, as DNA: TGTGCCAGCACTGCTAGGAATGAAAAACTGTTTTTT.

The rearrangement uses TRBV7-9 and TRBJ1-1; D unclear. The CDR3 length is 14 residues. The V end lost 5 bases, the J end lost 0 bases, and 10 bases lay between the germline ends. From germline, CDR1 is SEHNR and CDR2 FQNEAQ (reference sequence). CDR3 sequence (DNA): TGTGCCAGCAGCCTAGGGAGAATGAACACTGAAGCTTTCTTT. Its translation: CASSLGRMNTEAFF.

The chain couples TRBV2 to TRBJ1-1, with a tentative D call TRBD1 (6 bases). CDR1 is SNHLY, CDR2 FYNNEI, per germline. The length of the CDR3 is 14 residues. Trimming cost V 6 bases and J 1 base, with 12 bases left between them. DNA of the CDR3: TGTGCCAGCAGAGAGGGGGTTCCGAACACTGAAGCTTTCTTT. Translated, it gives CASREGVPNTEAFF. Together with reference TRBV2 and TRBJ1-1, the CDR3 gives the full variable domain: EPEVTQTPSHQVTQMGQEVILRCVPISNHLYFYWYRQILGQKVEFLVSFYNNEISEKSEIFDDQFSVERPDGSNFTLKIRSTKLEDSAMYFCASREGVPNTEAFFGQGTRLTVV.